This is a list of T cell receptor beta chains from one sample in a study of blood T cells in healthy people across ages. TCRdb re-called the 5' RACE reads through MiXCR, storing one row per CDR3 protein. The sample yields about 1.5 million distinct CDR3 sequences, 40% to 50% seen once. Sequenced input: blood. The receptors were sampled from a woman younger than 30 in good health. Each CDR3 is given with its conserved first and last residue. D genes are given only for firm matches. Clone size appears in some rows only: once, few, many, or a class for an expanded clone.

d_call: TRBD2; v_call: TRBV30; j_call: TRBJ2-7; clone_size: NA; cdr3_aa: CAWSGAGGGYEQYF; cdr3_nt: TGTGCCTGGAGTGGAGCGGGGGGCGGCTACGAGCAGTACTTC
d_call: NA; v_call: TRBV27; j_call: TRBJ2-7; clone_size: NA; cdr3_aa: CASSFRGGRYEQYF; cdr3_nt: TGTGCCAGCAGTTTCAGGGGTGGGAGGTACGAGCAGTACTTC
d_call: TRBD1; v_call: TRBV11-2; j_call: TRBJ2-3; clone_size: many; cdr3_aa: CACWDRNTDTQYF; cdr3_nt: TGTGCCTGCTGGGACAGAAACACAGATACGCAGTATTTT
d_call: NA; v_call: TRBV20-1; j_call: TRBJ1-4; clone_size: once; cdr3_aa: CSARDQGTTNEKLFF; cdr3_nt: TGCAGTGCTAGAGATCAAGGGACAACTAATGAAAAACTGTTTTTT
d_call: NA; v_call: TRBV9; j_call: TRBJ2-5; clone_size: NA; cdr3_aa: CASSVTGSQETQYF; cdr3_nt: TGTGCCAGCAGCGTCACCGGGAGCCAAGAGACCCAGTACTTC
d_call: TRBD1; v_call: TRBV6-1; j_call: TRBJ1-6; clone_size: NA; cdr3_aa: CASSRFPGQGADSPLHF; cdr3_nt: TGTGCCAGCAGCCGTTTTCCGGGACAGGGGGCTGATTCACCCCTCCACTTT
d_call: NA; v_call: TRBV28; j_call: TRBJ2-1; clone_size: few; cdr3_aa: CASSSDWVAPGYHGQFF; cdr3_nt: TGTGCCAGCAGTTCAGATTGGGTCGCCCCGGGTTATCATGGGCAGTTCTTC
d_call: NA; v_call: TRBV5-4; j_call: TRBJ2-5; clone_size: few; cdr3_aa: CASSLADGGLGTQYF; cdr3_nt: TGTGCCAGCAGCTTGGCCGACGGGGGATTAGGGACCCAGTACTTC
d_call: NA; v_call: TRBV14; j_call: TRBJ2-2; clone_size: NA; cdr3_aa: CASSQAGQPTGELFF; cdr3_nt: TGTGCCAGCAGCCAAGCTGGACAGCCCACCGGGGAGCTGTTTTTT
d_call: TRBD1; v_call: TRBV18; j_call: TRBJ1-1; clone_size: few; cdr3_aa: CATGQGVNTEAFF; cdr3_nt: TGTGCCACCGGACAGGGGGTGAACACTGAAGCTTTCTTT
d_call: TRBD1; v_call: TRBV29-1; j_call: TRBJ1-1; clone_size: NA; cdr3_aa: CSVVTGVDITEAFF; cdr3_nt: TGCAGCGTTGTAACAGGGGTAGACATCACTGAAGCTTTCTTT
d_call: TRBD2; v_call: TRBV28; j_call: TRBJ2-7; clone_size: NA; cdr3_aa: CASSPRTSGGPAHEQYF; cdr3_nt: TGTGCCAGCAGTCCCCGGACTAGCGGGGGACCCGCCCACGAGCAGTACTTC
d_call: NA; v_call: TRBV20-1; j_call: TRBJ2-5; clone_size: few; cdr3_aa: CSARDPPFGKTQYF; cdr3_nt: TGCAGTGCTAGGGACCCTCCCTTCGGAAAGACCCAGTACTTC
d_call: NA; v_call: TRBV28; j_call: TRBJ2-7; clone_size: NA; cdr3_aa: CASNLPRVSTHYEQYF; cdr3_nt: TGTGCCAGCAACTTACCACGTGTGTCTACCCACTACGAGCAGTACTTC
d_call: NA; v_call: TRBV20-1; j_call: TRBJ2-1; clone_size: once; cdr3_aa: CSARDLVNEQFF; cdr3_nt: TGCAGTGCTAGAGATTTGGTCAATGAGCAGTTCTTC
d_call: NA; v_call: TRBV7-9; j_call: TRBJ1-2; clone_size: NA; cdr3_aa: CASSLDGKANYGYTF; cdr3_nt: TGTGCCAGCAGCTTAGACGGGAAAGCTAACTATGGCTACACCTTC
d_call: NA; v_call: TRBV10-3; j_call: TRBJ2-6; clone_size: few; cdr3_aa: CAISESGTPLTGANVLTF; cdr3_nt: TGTGCCATCAGTGAGTCCGGGACACCACTCACTGGGGCCAACGTCCTGACTTTC
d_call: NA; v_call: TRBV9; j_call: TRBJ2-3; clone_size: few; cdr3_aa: CASSAVPPDTQYF; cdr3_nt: TGTGCCAGCAGCGCCGTACCCCCAGATACGCAGTATTTT
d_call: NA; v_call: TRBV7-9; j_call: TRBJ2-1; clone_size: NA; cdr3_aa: CASSLAFGTEQFF; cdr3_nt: TGTGCCAGCAGCTTAGCGTTCGGGACTGAGCAGTTCTTC
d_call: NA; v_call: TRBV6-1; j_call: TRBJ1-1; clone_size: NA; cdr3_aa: CASTLGQPNTEAFF; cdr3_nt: TGTGCCAGCACCCTTGGGCAGCCGAACACTGAAGCTTTCTTT
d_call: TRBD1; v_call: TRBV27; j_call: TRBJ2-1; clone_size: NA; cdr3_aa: CASSSTGTALYNEQFF; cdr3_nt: TGTGCCAGCAGTTCGACCGGGACAGCCCTCTACAATGAGCAGTTCTTC
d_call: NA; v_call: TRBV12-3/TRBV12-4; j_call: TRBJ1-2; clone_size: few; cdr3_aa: CASRVRVRKDGYTF; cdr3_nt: TGTGCCAGCAGGGTGAGGGTCAGAAAAGATGGCTACACCTTC
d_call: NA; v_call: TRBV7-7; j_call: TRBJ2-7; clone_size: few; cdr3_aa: CASSLAPSSYNEQYF; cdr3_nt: TGTGCTAGCAGCTTAGCGCCTAGCAGCTACAATGAGCAGTACTTC
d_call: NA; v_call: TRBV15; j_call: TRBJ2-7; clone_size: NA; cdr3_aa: CATSRDVYEQYF; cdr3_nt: TGTGCCACCAGCAGAGATGTGTACGAGCAGTACTTC
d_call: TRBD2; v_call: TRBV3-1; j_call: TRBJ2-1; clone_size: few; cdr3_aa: CASSQGLAGFSSYNEQFF; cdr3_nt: TGTGCCAGCAGCCAGGGACTAGCGGGATTTAGCTCCTACAATGAGCAGTTCTTC
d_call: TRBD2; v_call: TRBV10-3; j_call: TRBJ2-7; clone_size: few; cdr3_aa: CAISGTSEGYEQYF; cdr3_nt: TGTGCCATCAGTGGGACTAGCGAAGGGTACGAGCAGTACTTC
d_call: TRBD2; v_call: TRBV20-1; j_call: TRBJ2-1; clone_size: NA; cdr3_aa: CSARGGLAGISSYNERFF; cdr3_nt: TGCAGTGCTAGAGGGGGGCTAGCGGGGATAAGCTCCTACAATGAGCGGTTCTTC
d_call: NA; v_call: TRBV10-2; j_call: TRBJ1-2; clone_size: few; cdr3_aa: CASSEAGGGASYTF; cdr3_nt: TGCGCCAGCAGTGAAGCGGGTGGGGGCGCGAGCTACACCTTC
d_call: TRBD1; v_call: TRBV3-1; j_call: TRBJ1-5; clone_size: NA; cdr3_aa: CASSAAGTANQPQHF; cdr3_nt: TGTGCCAGCAGCGCAGCCGGGACAGCTAATCAGCCCCAGCATTTT